This T cell receptor beta chain was profiled in a study of post-analysis software for immune sequencing data. Overall study results and limits: Five TRBV segments appeared more often in patients than in controls, and TRBV5-6, TRBV5-1 and TRBV20-1 were among these. Significantly lower normalized Chao1 diversity was seen in multiple sclerosis patients than in controls.

On this clonotype: Its antigen is unidentified.

The CDR3 contains 13 residues. V gave up 4 bases and J gave up 0 bases, with 10 bases separating them. The germline V gene encodes CDR1 DFQATT and CDR2 SNEGSKA (reference sequence). TCR beta cDNA libraries had unique molecular identifiers. Via MiXCR, TCRdb re-called the PCR reads, giving one row per CDR3 protein. Among roughly 800,000 distinct CDR3 sequences listed, under 70% were seen once. Sequencing was carried out using blood. The genes are TRBV20-1 and TRBJ2-7, with D hard to call. The receptor was derived from a girl aged 5-17 years with multiple sclerosis. The CDR3 is CSAISQTSYEQYF. The CDR3, as DNA: TGCAGTGCTATCTCTCAGACCTCCTACGAGCAGTACTTC.